The T cell receptor (beta chain) under discussion was sequenced for a study of blood T cell repertoires in COVID-19. The overall study: There were acute and convalescent COVID-19 samples, and they came from the United States, Italy and Spain.

Seattle cases were enrolled at active infection and followed longitudinally. The data were produced by immunoSEQ multiplex PCR, yet TCRdb's version contains in-frame clones alone and is incomplete. The table lists 150,000 to 200,000 clones, 85% to 95% of them singletons, with about 2% in the top ten. The sequenced sample was peripheral blood. The receptor was isolated from a woman aged 55-75 years with COVID-19, enrolled during active disease.

This chain's CDR3 is CASSPREKLFF. Here the CDR3 DNA reads TGTGCCAGCAGCCCGAGAGAAAAACTGTTTTTT. The chain employs TRBV7-9 and TRBJ1-4; D unresolved. The CDR3 is 11 residues long. Between the trimmed V and J ends, which lost 5 bases and 8 bases, there was a span of 6 bases. Germline lookup yields CDR1 SEHNR and CDR2 FQNEAQ (reference sequence).